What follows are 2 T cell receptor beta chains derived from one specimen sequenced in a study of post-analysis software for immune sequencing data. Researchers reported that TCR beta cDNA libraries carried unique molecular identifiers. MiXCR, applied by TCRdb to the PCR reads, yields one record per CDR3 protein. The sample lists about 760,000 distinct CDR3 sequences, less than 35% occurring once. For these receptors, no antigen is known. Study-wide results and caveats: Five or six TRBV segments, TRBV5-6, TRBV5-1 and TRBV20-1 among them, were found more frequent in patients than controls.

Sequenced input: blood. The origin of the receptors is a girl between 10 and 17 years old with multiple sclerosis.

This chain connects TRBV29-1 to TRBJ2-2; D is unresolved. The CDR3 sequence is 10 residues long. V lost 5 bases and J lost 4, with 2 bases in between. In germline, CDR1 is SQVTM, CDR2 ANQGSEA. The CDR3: CSVSTGELFF. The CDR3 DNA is TGCAGCGTTAGCACCGGGGAGCTGTTTTTT.

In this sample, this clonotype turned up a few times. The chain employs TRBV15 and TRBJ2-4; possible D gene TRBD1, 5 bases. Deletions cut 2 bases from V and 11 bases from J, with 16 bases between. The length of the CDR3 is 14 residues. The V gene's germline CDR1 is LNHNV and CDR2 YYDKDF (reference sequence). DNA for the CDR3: TGTGCCACCAGCAGACCCACAGGCCTTATCGTTCAGTACTTC. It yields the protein CATSRPTGLIVQYF.